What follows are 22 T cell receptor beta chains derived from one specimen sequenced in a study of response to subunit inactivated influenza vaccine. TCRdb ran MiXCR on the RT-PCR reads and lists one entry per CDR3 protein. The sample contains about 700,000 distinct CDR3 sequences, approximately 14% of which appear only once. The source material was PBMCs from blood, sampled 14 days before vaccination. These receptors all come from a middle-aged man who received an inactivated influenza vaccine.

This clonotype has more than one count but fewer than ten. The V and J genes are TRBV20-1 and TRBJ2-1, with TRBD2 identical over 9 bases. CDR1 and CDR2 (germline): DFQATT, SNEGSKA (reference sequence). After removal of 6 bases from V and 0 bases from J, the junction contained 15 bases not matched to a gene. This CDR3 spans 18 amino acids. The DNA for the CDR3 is TGCAGTGCGTCCGGGACTAGCTCTACCTGGAGCTCCTACAATGAGCAGTTCTTC. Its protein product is CSASGTSSTWSSYNEQFF.

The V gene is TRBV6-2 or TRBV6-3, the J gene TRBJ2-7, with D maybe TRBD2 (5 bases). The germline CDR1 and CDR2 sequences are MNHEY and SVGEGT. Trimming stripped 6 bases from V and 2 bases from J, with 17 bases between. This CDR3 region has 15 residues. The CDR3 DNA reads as TGTGCCAGCAGACCCGGGAATTTCGGGACCTACGAGCAGTACTTC. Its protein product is CASRPGNFGTYEQYF.

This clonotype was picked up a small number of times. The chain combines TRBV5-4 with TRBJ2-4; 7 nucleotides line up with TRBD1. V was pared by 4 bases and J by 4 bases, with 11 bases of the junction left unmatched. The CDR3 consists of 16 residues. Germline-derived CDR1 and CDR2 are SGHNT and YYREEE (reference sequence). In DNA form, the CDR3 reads TGTGCCAGCAGCCGTTACATTACAGGGGAGAAAAACATTCAGTACTTC. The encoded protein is CASSRYITGEKNIQYF.

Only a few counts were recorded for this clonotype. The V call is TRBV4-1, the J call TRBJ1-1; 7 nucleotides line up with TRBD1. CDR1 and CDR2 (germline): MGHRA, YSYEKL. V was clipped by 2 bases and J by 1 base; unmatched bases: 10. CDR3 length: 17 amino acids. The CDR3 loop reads CASSQSPPRGRNTEAFF. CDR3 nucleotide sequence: TGCGCCAGCAGCCAAAGCCCCCCAAGGGGGCGGAACACTGAAGCTTTCTTT.

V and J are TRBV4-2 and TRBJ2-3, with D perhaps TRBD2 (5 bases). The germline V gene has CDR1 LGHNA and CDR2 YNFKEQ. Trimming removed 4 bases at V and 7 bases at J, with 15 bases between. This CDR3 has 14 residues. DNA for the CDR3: TGTGCCAGCAGCCTGCGGCCTGGGGAGAATACGCAGTATTTT. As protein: CASSLRPGENTQYF.

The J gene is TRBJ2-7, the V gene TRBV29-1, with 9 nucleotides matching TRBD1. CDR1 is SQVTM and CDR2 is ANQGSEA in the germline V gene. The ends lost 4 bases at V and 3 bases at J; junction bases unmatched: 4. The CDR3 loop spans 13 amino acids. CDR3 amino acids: CSVVDRGFYEQYF. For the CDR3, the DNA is TGCAGCGTTGTTGACAGGGGGTTCTACGAGCAGTACTTC.

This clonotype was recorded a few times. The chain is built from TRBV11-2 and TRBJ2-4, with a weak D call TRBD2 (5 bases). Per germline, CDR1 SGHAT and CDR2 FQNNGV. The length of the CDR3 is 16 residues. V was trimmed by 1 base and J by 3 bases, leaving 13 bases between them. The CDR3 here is CASSLVTGYDKNIQYF. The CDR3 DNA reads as TGTGCCAGCAGCTTAGTAACGGGGTATGACAAAAACATTCAGTACTTC.

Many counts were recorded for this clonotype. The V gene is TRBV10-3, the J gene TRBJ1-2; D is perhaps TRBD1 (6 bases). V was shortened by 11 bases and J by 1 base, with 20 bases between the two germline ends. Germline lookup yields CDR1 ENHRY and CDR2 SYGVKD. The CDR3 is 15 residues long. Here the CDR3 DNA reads TGTGCCGTAAGTCCACAGGGAAACCGTAACTATGGCTACACCTTC. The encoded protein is CAVSPQGNRNYGYTF.

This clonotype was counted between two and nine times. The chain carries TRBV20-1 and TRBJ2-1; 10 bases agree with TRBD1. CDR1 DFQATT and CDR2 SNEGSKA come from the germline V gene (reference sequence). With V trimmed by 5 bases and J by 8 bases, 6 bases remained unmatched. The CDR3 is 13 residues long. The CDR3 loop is CSARWTGGYEQFF. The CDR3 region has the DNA TGCAGTGCTCGATGGACAGGGGGTTATGAGCAGTTCTTC.

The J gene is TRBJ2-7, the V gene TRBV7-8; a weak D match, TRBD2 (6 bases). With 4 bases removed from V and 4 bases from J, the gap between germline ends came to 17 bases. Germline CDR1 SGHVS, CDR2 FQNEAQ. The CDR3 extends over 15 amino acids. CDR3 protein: CASSSSPGSGYEQYF. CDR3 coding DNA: TGTGCCAGCAGCTCGTCTCCCGGGAGTGGGTACGAGCAGTACTTC.

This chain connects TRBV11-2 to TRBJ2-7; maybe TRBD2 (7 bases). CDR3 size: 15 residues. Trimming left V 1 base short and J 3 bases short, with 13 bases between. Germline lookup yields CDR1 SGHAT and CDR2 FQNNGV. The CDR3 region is CASSLGGGVLYEQYF. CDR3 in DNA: TGTGCCAGCAGCTTAGGAGGGGGGGTACTCTACGAGCAGTACTTC.

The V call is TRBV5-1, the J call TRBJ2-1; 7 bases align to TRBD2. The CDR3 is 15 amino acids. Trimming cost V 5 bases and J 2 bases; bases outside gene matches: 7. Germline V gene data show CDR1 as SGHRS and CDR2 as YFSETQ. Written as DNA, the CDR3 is TGCGCCAGCAGGGGAGGGCCCGCGACCTACAATGAGCAGTTCTTC. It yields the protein CASRGGPATYNEQFF.

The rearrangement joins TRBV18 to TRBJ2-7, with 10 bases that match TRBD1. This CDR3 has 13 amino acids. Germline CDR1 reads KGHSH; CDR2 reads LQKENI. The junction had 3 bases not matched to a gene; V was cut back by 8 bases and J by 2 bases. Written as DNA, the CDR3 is TGTGCCAGCGCGACAGGGGGCCCCTACGAGCAGTACTTC. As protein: CASATGGPYEQYF. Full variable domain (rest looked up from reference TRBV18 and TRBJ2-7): NAGVMQNPRHLVRRRGQEARLRCSPMKGHSHVYWYRQLPEEGLKFMVYLQKENIIDESGMPKERFSAEFPKEGPSILRIQQVVRGDSAAYFCASATGGPYEQYFGPGTRLTVT.

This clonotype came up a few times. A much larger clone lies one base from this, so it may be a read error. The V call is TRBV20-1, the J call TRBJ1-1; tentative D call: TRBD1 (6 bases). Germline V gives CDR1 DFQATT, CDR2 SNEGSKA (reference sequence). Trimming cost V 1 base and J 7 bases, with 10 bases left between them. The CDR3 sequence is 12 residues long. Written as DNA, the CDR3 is TGCAGTGCTAGAGGGGGGCGCATTGAAGCTTTCTTT. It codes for CSARGGRIEAFF.

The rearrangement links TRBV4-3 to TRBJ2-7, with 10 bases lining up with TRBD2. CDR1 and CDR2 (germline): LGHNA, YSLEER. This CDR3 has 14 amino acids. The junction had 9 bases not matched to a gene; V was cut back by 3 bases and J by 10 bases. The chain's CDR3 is CASSQTGTSERQYF. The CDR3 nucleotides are TGCGCCAGCAGCCAGACCGGGACTAGCGAAAGACAGTACTTC.

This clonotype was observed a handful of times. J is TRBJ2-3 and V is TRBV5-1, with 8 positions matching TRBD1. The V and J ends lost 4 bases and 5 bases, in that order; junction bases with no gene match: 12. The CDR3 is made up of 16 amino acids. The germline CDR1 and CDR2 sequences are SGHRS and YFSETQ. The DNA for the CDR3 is TGCGCCAGCAGCCCCGGACAGGGAAGTTACGGAGATACGCAGTATTTT. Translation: CASSPGQGSYGDTQYF.

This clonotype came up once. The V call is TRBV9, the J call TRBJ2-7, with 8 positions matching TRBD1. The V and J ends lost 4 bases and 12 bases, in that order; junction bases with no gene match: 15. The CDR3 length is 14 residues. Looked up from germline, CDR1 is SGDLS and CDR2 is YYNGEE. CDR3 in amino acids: CASSSLSGTGRLYF. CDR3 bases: TGTGCCAGCAGCTCATTATCCGGGACAGGAAGATTGTACTTC.

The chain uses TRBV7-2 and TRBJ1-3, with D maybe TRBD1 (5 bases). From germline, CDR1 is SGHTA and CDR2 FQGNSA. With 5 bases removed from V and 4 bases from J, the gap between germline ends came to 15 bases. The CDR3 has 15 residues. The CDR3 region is CASSLSGGGGNTIYF. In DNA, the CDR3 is TGTGCCAGCAGCCTTTCGGGGGGAGGCGGAAACACCATATATTTT. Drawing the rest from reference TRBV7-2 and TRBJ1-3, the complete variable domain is GAGVSQSPSNKVTEKGKDVELRCDPISGHTALYWYRQSLGQGLEFLIYFQGNSAPDKSGLPSDRFSAERTGGSVSTLTIQRTQQEDSAVYLCASSLSGGGGNTIYFGEGSWLTVV.

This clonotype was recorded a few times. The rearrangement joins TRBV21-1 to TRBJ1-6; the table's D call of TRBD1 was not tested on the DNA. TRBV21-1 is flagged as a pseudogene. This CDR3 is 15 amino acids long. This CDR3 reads CASSNRDRSNSPLHF. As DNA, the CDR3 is TGTGCCAGCAGCAACCGGGACAGGTCAAATTCACCCCTCCACTTT.

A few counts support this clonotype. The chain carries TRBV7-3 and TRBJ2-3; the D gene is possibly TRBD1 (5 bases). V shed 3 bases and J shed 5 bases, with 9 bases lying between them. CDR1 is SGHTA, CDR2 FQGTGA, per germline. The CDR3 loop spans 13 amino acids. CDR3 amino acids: CASSFGARDTQYF. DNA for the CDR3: TGTGCCAGCAGCTTTGGGGCACGAGATACGCAGTATTTT.

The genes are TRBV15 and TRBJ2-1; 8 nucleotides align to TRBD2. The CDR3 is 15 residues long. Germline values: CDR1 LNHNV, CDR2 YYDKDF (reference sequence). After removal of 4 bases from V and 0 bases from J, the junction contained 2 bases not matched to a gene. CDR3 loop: CATSIGTSSYNEQFF. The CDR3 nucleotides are TGTGCCACCAGCATAGGGACTAGCTCCTACAATGAGCAGTTCTTC.

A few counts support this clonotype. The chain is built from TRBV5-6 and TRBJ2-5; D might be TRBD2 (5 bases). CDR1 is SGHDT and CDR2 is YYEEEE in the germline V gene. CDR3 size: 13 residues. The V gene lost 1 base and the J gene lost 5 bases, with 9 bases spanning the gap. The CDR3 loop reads CASSLTRSETQYF. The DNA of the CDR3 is TGTGCCAGCAGCTTGACTAGGTCGGAGACCCAGTACTTC.